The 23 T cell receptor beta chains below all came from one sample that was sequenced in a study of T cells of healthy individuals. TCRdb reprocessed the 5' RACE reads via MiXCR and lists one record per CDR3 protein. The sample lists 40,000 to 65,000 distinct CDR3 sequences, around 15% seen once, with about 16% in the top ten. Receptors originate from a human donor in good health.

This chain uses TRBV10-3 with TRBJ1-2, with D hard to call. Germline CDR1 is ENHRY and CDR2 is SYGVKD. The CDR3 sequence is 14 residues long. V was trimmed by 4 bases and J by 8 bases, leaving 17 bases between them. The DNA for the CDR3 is TGTGCCATCAGTGGCGGGGAAATGGGCGGAGGCTACACCTTC. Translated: CAISGGEMGGGYTF.

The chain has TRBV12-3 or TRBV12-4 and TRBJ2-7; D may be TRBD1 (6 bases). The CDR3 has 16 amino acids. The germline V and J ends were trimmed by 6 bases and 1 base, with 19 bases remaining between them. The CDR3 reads CASSRSPGQGSYEQYF. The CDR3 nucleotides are TGTGCCAGCAGCCGATCACCGGGACAAGGATCCTACGAGCAGTACTTC.

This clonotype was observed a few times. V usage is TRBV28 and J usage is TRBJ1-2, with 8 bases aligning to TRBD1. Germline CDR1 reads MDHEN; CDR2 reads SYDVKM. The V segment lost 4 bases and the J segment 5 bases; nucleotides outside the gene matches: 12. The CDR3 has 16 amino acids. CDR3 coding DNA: TGTGCCAGCAGTTCGATTCCCCAGGGGGCGCGTTATGGCTACACCTTC. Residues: CASSSIPQGARYGYTF.

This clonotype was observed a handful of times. CDR3 coding DNA: TGTGCCAGCAGCCGTGGACAGGGGTCTGAAGCTTTCTTT. Translated, it gives CASSRGQGSEAFF. The chain carries TRBV3-1 and TRBJ1-1; 9 nucleotides line up with TRBD1. The CDR3 has 13 residues. Germline CDR1 LGHDT, CDR2 YNNKEL (reference sequence). The junction had 3 bases not matched to a gene; V was cut back by 4 bases and J by 6 bases.

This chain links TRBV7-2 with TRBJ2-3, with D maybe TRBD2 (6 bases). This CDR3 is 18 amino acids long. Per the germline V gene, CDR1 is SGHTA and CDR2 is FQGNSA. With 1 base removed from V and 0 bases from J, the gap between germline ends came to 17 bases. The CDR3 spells CASSLDLTGGRSTDTQYF. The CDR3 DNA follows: TGTGCCAGCAGCTTAGACTTAACCGGGGGACGAAGCACAGATACGCAGTATTTT.

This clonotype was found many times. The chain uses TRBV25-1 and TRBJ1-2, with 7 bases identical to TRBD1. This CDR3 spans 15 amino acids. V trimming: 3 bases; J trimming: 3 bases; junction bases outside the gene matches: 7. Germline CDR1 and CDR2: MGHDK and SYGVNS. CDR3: CASSDPRQGDYGYTF. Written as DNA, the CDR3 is TGTGCCAGCAGTGACCCACGTCAGGGGGACTATGGCTACACCTTC.

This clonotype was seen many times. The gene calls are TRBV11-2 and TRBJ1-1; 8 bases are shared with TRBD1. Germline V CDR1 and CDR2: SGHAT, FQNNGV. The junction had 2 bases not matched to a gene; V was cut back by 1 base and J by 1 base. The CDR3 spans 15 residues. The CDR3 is CASSLAGTGNTEAFF. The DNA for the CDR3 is TGTGCCAGCAGCTTAGCAGGGACAGGGAACACTGAAGCTTTCTTT.

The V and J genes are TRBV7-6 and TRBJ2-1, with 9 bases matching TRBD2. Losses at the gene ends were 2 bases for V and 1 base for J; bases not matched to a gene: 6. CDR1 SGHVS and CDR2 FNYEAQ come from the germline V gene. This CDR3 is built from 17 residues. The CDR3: CASSLKASGNSYNEQFF. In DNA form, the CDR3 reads TGTGCCAGCAGCTTAAAAGCTAGCGGGAATTCCTACAATGAGCAGTTCTTC.

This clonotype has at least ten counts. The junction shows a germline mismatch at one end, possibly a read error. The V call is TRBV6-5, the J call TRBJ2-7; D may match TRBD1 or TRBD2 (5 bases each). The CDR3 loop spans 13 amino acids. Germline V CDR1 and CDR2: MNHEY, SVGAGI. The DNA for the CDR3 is TGTGCCAGCAGTTACTCGAGGTGGCAGGGAGCGGACTTC. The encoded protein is CASSYSRWQGADF.

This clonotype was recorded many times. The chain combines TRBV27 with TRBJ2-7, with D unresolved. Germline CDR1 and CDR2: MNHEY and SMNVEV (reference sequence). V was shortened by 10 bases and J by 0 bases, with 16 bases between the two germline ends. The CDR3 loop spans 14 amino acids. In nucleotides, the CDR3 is TGTGCCACCCGCCGCCGGACCGACTCCTACGAGCAGTACTTC. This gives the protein CATRRRTDSYEQYF.

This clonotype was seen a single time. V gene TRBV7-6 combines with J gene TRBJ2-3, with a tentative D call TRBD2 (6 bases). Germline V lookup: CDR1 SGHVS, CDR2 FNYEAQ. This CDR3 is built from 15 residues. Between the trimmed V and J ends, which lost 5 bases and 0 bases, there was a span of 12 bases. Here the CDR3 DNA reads TGTGCCAGCAGCCCTTGGGGGGATAGCACAGATACGCAGTATTTT. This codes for CASSPWGDSTDTQYF.

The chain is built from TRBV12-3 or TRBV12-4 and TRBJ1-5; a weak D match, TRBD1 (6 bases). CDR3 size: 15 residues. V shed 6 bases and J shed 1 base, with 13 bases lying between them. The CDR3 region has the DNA TGTGCCAGCAGCTCGGGGGACACCAGCAATCAGCCCCAGCATTTT. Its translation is CASSSGDTSNQPQHF.

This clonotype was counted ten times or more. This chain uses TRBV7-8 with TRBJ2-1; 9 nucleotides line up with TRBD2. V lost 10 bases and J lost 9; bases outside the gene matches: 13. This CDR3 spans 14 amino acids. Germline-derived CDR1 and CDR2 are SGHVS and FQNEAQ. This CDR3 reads CATRRTSASGEQFF. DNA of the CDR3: TGTGCCACGCGAAGGACTAGCGCCTCTGGTGAGCAGTTCTTC.

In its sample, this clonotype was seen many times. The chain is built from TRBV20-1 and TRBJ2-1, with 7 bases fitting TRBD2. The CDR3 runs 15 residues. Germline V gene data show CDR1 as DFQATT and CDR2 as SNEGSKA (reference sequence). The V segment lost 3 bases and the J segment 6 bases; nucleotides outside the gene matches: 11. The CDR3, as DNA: TGCAGTGCTAGGCCACGGGGAGGGTTGACCAATGAGCAGTTCTTC. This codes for CSARPRGGLTNEQFF.

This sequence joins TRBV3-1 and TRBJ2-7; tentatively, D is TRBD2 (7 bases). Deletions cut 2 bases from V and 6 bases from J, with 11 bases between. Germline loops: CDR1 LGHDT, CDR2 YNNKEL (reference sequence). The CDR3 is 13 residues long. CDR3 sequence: CASSQFGGREQYF. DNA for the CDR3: TGTGCCAGCAGCCAATTCGGGGGGCGCGAGCAGTACTTC.

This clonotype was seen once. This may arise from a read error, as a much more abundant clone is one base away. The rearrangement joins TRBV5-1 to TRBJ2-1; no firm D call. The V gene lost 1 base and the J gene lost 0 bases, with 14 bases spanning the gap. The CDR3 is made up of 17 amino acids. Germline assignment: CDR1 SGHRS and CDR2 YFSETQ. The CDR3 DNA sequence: TGCGCCAGCAGCTTGACCCCAGTGGTTAGCTCCTACAATGAGCAGTTCTTC. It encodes CASSLTPVVSSYNEQFF.

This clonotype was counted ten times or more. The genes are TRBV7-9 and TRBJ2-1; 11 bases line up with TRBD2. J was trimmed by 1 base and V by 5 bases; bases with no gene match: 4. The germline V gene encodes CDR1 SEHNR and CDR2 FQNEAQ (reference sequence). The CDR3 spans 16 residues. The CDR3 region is CASSPTSGVSYNEQFF. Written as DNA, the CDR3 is TGTGCCAGCAGCCCGACTAGCGGGGTTTCCTACAATGAGCAGTTCTTC.

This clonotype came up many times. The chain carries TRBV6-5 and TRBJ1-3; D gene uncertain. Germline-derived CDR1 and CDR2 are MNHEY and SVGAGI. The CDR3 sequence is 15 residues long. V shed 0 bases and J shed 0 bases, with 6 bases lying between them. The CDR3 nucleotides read TGTGCCAGCAGTTACTCACAGTCCTCTGGAAACACCATATATTTT. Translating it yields CASSYSQSSGNTIYF.

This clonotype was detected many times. The CDR3 bases are TGTGCCAGCAGCGTAGAAGGTAGTGAAAAACTGTTTTTT. This sequence encodes CASSVEGSEKLFF. The rearrangement links TRBV9 to TRBJ1-4; D not certain. The V and J ends lost 0 bases and 7 bases respectively, with 7 bases between them. This CDR3 comprises 13 residues. Per germline, CDR1 SGDLS and CDR2 YYNGEE.

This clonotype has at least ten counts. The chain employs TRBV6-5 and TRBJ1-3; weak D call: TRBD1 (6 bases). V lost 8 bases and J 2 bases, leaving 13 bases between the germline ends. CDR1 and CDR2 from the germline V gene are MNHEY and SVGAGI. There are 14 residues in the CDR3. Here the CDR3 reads CASCLRGPGNTIYF. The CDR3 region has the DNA TGTGCCAGCTGCCTCCGGGGGCCTGGAAACACCATATATTTT.

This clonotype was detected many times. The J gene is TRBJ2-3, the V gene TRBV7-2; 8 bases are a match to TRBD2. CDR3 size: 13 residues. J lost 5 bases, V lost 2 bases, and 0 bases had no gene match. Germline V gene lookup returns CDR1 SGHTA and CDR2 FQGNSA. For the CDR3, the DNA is TGTGCCAGCAGCTTAAGCGGGGGAGATACGCAGTATTTT. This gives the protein CASSLSGGDTQYF.

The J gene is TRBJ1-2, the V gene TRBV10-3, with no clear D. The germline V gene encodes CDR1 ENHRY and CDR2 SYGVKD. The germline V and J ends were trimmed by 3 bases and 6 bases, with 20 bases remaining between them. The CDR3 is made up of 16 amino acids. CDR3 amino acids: CAISDGVKMGSNGYTF. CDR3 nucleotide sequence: TGTGCCATCAGTGACGGTGTTAAAATGGGGTCTAATGGCTACACCTTC.

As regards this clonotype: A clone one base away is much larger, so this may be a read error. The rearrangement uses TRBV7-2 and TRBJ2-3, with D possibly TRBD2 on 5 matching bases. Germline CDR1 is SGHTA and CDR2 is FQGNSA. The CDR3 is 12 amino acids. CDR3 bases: TGTGGCAGCAGCTCAGCGGCAGATACGCAGTATTTT. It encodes CGSSSAADTQYF.